The rows below give T cell receptor beta chains drawn from one sample of a study of identical twins. TCRdb itself ran the 5' RACE reads through MiXCR, one entry per CDR3 protein. Among approximately 600,000 distinct CDR3 sequences listed, 7.5% to 10% were seen once. Another study also made use of these data, one on yellow fever vaccine responses in identical twins.

Source material: PBMCs. All receptors derive from a woman under 30 in good health. Both conserved end residues are trimmed from each CDR3. Each record gives: V gene, J gene, CDR3 protein.

V gene: TRBV12-3/TRBV12-4
J gene: TRBJ1-5
CDR3 protein: ASSLVGVNQPQH

V gene: TRBV6-1
J gene: TRBJ2-7
CDR3 protein: ASRRVVPYEQY

V gene: TRBV13
J gene: TRBJ1-1
CDR3 protein: ASSPGQGVTEAF

V gene: TRBV6-2/TRBV6-3
J gene: TRBJ2-7
CDR3 protein: ASSYSTGLLTYEQY

V gene: TRBV29-1
J gene: TRBJ2-7
CDR3 protein: SVASGSLEQY

V gene: TRBV15
J gene: TRBJ2-2
CDR3 protein: ATSRELGAGTGELF

V gene: TRBV12-3/TRBV12-4
J gene: TRBJ2-3
CDR3 protein: ASSPPEY

V gene: TRBV5-5
J gene: TRBJ2-3
CDR3 protein: ASSLWFGADTQY

V gene: TRBV12-3/TRBV12-4
J gene: TRBJ1-2
CDR3 protein: ASTAGHGVNYGYT

V gene: TRBV7-8
J gene: TRBJ2-5
CDR3 protein: ASSLVRYGDEETQY

V gene: TRBV9
J gene: TRBJ2-2
CDR3 protein: ASSIRLAGVNTGELF

V gene: TRBV4-3
J gene: TRBJ2-7
CDR3 protein: ASSQVGQSGSYEQY